This T cell receptor beta chain was observed in a study of cytomegalovirus exposure and HLA in healthy donors. Study-level points and caveats: Per a prior analysis, the majority of TCR beta V segments were productive roughly 87% or roughly 30% of the time. Later analysis placed DRB1 highest and HLA-C lowest in TCR association rates, which differed by HLA locus. Common viral pathogens seemed to be connected with several of the most significant clusters, according to a later analysis.

The germline V gene has CDR1 MGHDK and CDR2 SYGVNS. Trimming left V 1 base short and J 13 bases short, with 13 bases between. The CDR3 has 12 residues. The PCR employed 60 Vbeta primers together with 13 Jbeta primers. This table comes from immunoSEQ multiplex PCR, and its TCRdb copy is limited to in-frame clones, with some not included. The table shows roughly 130,000 clones, with roughly 80% occurring only once. Turning to this clone: No antigen is known for it.

The chain couples TRBV25-1 to TRBJ2-5; a weak D match, TRBD2 (7 bases). This sequence originates from a woman aged 50 to 60 in good health and CMV-seropositive. The sample was PBMCs. CDR3 DNA sequence: TGTGCCAGCAGTGAATCCCGGGGGGCGATGTACTTC. Its translation: CASSESRGAMYF.